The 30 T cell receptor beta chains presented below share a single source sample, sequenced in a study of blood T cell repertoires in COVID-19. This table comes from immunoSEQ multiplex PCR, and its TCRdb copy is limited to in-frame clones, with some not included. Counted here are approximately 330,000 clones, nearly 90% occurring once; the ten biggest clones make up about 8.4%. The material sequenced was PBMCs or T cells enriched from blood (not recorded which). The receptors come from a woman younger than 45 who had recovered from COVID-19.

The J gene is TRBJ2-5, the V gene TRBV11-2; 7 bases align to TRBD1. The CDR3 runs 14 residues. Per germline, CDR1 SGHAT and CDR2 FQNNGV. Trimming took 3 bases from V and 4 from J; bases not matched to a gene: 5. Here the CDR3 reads CASSLERTGETQYF. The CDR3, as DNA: TGTGCCAGCAGCTTGGAACGGACAGGAGAGACCCAGTACTTC. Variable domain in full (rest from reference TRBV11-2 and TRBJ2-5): EAGVAQSPRYKIIEKRQSVAFWCNPISGHATLYWYQQILGQGPKLLIQFQNNGVVDDSQLPKDRFSAERLKGVDSTLKIQPAKLEDSAVYLCASSLERTGETQYFGPGTRLLVL.

CDR3: CASSQGLAKNIQYF. CDR3 nucleotides: TGTGCCAGCAGCCAGGGACTAGCCAAAAACATTCAGTACTTC. The chain is built from TRBV5-4 and TRBJ2-4; tentative D call: TRBD2 (6 bases). V was shortened by 4 bases and J by 0 bases, with 8 bases between the two germline ends. Germline V CDR1 and CDR2: SGHNT, YYREEE (reference sequence). There are 14 residues in the CDR3.

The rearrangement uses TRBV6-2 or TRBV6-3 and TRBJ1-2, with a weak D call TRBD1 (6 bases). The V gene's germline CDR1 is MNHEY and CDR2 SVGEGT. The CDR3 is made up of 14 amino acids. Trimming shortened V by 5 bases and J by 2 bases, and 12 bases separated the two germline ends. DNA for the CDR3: TGTGCCAGCAGTGGTCGGACAGTAAACTATGGCTACACCTTC. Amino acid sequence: CASSGRTVNYGYTF.

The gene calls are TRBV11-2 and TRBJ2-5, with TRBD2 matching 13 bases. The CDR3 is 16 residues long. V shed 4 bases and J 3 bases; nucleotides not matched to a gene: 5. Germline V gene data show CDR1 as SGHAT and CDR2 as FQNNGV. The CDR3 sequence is CASSSQLAGGEETQYF. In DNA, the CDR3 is TGTGCCAGCAGCTCCCAACTAGCGGGAGGGGAAGAGACCCAGTACTTC.

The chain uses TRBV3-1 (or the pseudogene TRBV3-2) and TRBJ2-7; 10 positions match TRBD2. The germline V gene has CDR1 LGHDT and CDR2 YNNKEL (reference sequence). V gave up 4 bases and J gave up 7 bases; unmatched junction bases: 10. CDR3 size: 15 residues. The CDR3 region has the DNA TGTGCCAGCAGCCTAATTAGCGGGAGGTTGAAAGAGCAGTACTTC. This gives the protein CASSLISGRLKEQYF.

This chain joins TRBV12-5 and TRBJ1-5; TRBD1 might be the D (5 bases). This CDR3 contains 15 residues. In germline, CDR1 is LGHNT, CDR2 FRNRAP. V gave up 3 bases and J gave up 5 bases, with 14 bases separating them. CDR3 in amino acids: CASGLGAGNYQPQHF. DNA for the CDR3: TGTGCTAGTGGTTTAGGGGCAGGTAATTATCAGCCCCAGCATTTT.

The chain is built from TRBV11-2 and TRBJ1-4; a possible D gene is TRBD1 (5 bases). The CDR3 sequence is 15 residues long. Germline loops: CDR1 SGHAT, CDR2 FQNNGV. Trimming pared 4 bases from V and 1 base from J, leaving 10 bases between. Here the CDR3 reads CASSWDFLTNEKLFF. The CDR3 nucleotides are TGTGCCAGCAGCTGGGACTTCCTAACTAATGAAAAACTGTTTTTT.

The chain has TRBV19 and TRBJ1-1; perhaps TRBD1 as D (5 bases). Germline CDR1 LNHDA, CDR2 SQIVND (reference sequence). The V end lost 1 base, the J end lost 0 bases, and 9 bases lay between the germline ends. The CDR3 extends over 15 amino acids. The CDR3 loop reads CASSIAQDMNTEAFF. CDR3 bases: TGTGCCAGTAGTATAGCACAGGACATGAACACTGAAGCTTTCTTT.

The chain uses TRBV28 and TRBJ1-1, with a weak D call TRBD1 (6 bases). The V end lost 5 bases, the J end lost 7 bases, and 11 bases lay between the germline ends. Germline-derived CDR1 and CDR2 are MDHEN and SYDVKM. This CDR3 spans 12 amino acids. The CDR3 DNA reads TGTGCCAGCAGTCCTGACAGGTTTGAAGCTTTCTTT. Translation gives CASSPDRFEAFF.

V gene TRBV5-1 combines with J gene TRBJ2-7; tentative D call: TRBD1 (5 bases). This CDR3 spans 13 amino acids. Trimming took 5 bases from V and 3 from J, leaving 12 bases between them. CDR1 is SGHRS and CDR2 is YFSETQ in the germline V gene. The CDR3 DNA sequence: TGCGCCAGCAGTCCGGACACTTTCTACGAGCAGTACTTC. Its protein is CASSPDTFYEQYF.

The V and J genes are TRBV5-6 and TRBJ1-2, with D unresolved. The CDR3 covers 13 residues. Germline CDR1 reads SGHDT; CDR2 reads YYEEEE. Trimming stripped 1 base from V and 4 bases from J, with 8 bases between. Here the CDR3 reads CASSLLQPYGYTF. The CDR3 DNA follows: TGTGCCAGCAGCTTGCTACAGCCCTATGGCTACACCTTC.

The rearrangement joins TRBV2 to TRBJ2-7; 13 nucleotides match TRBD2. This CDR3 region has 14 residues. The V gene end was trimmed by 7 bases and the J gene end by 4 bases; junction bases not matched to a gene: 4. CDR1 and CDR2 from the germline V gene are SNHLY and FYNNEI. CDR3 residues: CASIRTSGSYEQYF. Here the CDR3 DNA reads TGTGCCAGCATCCGGACTAGCGGGAGTTACGAGCAGTACTTC.

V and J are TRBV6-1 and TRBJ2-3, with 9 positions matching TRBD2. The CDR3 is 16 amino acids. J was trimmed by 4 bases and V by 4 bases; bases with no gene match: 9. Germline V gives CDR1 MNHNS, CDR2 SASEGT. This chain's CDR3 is CASSVSSGSPPDTQYF. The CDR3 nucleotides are TGTGCCAGCAGTGTGAGTAGCGGGAGCCCCCCAGATACGCAGTATTTT.

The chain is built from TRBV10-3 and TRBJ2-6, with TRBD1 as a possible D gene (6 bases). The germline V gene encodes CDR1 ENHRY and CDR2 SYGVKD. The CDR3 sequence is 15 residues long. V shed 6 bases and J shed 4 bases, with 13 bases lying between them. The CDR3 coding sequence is TGTGCCATCAGCATAACAGGGTCCGGGGCCAACGTCCTGACTTTC. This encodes CAISITGSGANVLTF.

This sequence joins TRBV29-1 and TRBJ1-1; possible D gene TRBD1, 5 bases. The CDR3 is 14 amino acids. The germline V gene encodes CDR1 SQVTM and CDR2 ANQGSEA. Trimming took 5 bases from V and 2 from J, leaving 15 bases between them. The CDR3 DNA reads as TGCAGCGTTTTGGGGCTTAACCCTAACACTGAAGCTTTCTTT. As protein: CSVLGLNPNTEAFF.

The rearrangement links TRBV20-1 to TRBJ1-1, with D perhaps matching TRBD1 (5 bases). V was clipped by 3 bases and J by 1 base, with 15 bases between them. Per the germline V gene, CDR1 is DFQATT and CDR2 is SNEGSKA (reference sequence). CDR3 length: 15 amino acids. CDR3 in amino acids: CSASPTGGTNTEAFF. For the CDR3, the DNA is TGCAGTGCTAGTCCCACGGGAGGGACGAACACTGAAGCTTTCTTT.

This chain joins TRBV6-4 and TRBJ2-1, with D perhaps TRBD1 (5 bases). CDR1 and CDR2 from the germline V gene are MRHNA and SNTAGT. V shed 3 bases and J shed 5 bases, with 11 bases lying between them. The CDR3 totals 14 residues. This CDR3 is CASSEQEFHNEQFF. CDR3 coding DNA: TGTGCCAGCAGTGAACAGGAATTCCACAATGAGCAGTTCTTC.

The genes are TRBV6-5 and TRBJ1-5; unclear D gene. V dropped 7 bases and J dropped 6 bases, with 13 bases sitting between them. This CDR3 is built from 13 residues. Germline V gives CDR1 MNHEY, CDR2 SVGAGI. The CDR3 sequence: CASTALRGQPQHF. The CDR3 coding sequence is TGTGCCAGCACGGCACTAAGAGGTCAGCCCCAGCATTTT.

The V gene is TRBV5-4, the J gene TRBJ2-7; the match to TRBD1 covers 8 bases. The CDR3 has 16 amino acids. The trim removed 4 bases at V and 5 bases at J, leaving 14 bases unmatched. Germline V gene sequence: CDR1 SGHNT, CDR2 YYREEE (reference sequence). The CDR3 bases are TGTGCCAGCAGCACACCTCAGGGGGCGAGGGGGAACGAGCAGTACTTC. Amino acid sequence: CASSTPQGARGNEQYF.

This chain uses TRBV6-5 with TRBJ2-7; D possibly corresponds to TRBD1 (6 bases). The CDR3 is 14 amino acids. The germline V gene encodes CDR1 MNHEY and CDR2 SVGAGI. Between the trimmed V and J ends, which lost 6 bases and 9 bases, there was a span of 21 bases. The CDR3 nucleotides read TGTGCCAGCAGACCGACCGGGACACCTTCGGCGCAGTACTTC. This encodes CASRPTGTPSAQYF.

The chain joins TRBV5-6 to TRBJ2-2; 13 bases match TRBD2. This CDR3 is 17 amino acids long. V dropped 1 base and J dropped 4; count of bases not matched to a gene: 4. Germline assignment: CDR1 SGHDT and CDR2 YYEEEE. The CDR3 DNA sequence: TGTGCCAGCAGCTTGAGACTAGCGGGAGGAACCACCGGGGAGCTGTTTTTT. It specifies CASSLRLAGGTTGELFF. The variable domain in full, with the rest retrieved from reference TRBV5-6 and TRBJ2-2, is DAGVTQSPTHLIKTRGQQVTLRCSPKSGHDTVSWYQQALGQGPQFIFQYYEEEERQRGNFPDRFSGHQFPNYSSELNVNALLLGDSALYLCASSLRLAGGTTGELFFGEGSRLTVL.

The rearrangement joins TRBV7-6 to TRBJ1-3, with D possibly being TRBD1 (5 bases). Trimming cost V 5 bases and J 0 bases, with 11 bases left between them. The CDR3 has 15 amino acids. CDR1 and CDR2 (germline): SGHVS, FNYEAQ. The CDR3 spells CASSAGHLSGNTIYF. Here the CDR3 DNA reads TGTGCCAGCAGCGCAGGACACCTCTCTGGAAACACCATATATTTT.

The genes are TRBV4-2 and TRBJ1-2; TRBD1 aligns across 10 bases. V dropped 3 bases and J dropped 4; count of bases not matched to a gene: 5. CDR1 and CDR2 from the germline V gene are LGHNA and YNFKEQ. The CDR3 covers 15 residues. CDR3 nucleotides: TGTGCCAGCAGCCAGCCCGGGACAGGGGTCTATGGCTACACCTTC. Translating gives CASSQPGTGVYGYTF.

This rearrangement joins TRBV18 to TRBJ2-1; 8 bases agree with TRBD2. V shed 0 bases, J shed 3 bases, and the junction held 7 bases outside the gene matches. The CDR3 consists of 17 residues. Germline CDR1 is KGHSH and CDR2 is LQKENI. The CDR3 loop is CASSPPVAGNIYNEQFF. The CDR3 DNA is TGTGCCAGCTCACCACCGGTAGCGGGAAACATCTACAATGAGCAGTTCTTC.

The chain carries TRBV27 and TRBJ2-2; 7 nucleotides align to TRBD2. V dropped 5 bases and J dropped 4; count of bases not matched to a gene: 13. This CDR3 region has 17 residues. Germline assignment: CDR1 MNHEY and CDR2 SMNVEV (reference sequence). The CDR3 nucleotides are TGTGCCAGCAGTGCCCTCTCCAGCGGGAAGAGCACCGGGGAGCTGTTTTTT. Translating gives CASSALSSGKSTGELFF.

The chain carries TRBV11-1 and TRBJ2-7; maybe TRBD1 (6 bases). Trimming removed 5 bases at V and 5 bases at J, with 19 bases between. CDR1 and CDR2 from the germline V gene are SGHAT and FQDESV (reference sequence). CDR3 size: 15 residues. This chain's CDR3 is CASSPGDTLLDEQYF. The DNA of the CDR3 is TGTGCCAGCAGCCCCGGGGACACGCTTTTAGACGAGCAGTACTTC.

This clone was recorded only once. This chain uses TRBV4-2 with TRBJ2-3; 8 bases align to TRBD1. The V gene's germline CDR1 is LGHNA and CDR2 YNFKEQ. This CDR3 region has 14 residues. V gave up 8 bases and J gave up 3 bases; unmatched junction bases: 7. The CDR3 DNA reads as TGTGCCAGCGCCAGGGGGCCCTCGACAGATACGCAGTATTTT. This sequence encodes CASARGPSTDTQYF.

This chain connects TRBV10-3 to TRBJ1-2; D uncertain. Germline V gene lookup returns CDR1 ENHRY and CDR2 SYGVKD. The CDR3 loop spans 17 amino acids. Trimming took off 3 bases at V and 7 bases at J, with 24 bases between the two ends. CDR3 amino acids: CAISDPRVAFNPSGYTF. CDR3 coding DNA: TGTGCCATCAGTGATCCTCGGGTCGCCTTCAATCCGAGTGGCTACACCTTC.

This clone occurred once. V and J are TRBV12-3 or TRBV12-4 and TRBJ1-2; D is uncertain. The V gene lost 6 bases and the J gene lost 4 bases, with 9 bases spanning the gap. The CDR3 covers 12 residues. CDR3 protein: CASSLETYGYTF. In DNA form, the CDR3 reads TGTGCCAGCAGCTTGGAGACCTATGGCTACACCTTC.

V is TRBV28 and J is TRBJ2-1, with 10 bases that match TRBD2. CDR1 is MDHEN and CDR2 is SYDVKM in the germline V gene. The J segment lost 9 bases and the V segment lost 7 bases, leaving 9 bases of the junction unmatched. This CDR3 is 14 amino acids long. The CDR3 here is CASIRGLAMGEQFF. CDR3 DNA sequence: TGTGCCAGCATTAGGGGACTAGCGATGGGTGAGCAGTTCTTC. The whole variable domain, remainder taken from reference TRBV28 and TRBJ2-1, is DVKVTQSSRYLVKRTGEKVFLECVQDMDHENMFWYRQDPGLGLRLIYFSYDVKMKEKGDIPEGYSVSREKKERFSLILESASTNQTSMYLCASIRGLAMGEQFFGPGTRLTVL.